Listed below are T cell receptor beta chains from one sample, sequenced in a study of cytomegalovirus exposure and HLA in healthy donors. Generated by immunoSEQ multiplex PCR, the TCRdb table keeps only in-frame clones and is missing some. The sample lists about 130,000 clones, roughly 80% occurring once. The sequencing input was PBMCs. Every receptor here comes from a boy aged 5-17 years in good health and CMV-seronegative. Both conserved end residues are part of each CDR3. D genes are given only for firm matches. Where a row states a size, it is once, few, many or the class of an expanded clone; other rows omit it.

D gene | clone size | J gene | V gene | CDR3 DNA | CDR3 protein
NA | NA | TRBJ2-1 | TRBV7-9 | TGTGCCAGCACCCCGGGGTTCAAAAGCTCCTACAATGAGCAGTTCTTC | CASTPGFKSSYNEQFF
TRBD1 | NA | TRBJ1-1 | TRBV5-4 | TGTGCCAGCAGCGTGACAGGGACGTTGGCTGAAGCTTTCTTT | CASSVTGTLAEAFF
NA | NA | TRBJ1-1 | TRBV5-5 | TGTGCCAGCAGCTTGGAACAGGCCAGATTGAACACTGAAGCTTTCTTT | CASSLEQARLNTEAFF
TRBD1 | NA | TRBJ2-7 | TRBV6-1 | TGTGCCAGCAGTGGTGGGACAGGGCGCGAGCAGTACTTC | CASSGGTGREQYF
TRBD1 | NA | TRBJ1-5 | TRBV30 | TGTGCCTGGAGGGCAAAGGGACAGGGGAGACGACAGCCCCAGCATTTT | CAWRAKGQGRRQPQHF
TRBD1 | NA | TRBJ2-3 | TRBV5-1 | TGCGCCAGCAGGACCGGGACAGATACAGATACGCAGTATTTT | CASRTGTDTDTQYF
NA | NA | TRBJ2-2 | TRBV2 | TGTGCCAGCAATGGCGGGACTGGGGAGCTGTTTTTT | CASNGGTGELFF
NA | NA | TRBJ1-4 | TRBV28 | TGTGCCAGCAGGGGGCAGGGTGGTGAAAAACTGTTTTTT | CASRGQGGEKLFF
TRBD2 | NA | TRBJ2-2 | TRBV4-1 | TGCGCCAGCACCCCTGTGGGACTAGCGGTTTCCACCGGGGAGCTGTTTTTT | CASTPVGLAVSTGELFF
TRBD1 | few | TRBJ1-5 | TRBV2 | TGTGCCAGCAGCCGGGACAGCTCCAGCAATCAGCCCCAGCATTTT | CASSRDSSSNQPQHF
TRBD2 | NA | TRBJ2-2 | TRBV5-5 | TGTGCCAGCAGCCCGAAGCCGGGACTAGCGGCCACCGGGGAGCTGTTTTTT | CASSPKPGLAATGELFF
NA | once | TRBJ2-1 | TRBV14 | TGTGCCAGCAGCCTGGAGGCGGGTCTCTCGGATGAGCAGTTCTTC | CASSLEAGLSDEQFF
NA | few | TRBJ1-3 | TRBV5-1 | TGCGCCAGCAGCGGTTCCGGGACAAATGCTGGAAACACCATATATTTT | CASSGSGTNAGNTIYF
TRBD1 | NA | TRBJ1-2 | TRBV7-6 | TGTGCCAGCAGCCCGGGACAGGGGGCCTCTGGCTACACCTTC | CASSPGQGASGYTF
TRBD1 | once | TRBJ1-6 | TRBV30 | TGTGCCTGGAGTACCGGGACAGCTAATTCACCCCTCCACTTT | CAWSTGTANSPLHF
TRBD1 | NA | TRBJ1-1 | TRBV30 | TGTGCCGTCCTCCCGGGACAGTTACACACTAAAGCTTTCTTT | CAVLPGQLHTKAFF
NA | NA | TRBJ2-5 | TRBV30 | TGTGCCTGGAGTGTAGGAGGGAGAGAGACCCAGTACTTC | CAWSVGGRETQYF
NA | many | TRBJ2-1 | TRBV30 | TGTGCCGGTGGGGGGTACAATGAGCAGTTCTTC | CAGGGYNEQFF
TRBD2 | NA | TRBJ2-1 | TRBV9 | TGTGCCAGCAGCGTAGGGGACTACCTCAATGAGCAGTTCTTC | CASSVGDYLNEQFF
TRBD1 | NA | TRBJ1-2 | TRBV5-1 | TGCGCCAGCAGCCCACGGACAGGGGCCGCCTATGGCTACACCTTC | CASSPRTGAAYGYTF
TRBD2 | NA | TRBJ2-3 | TRBV7-9 | TGTGCCAGCAGCTTACGCGGGGGGGGATCGGATACGCAGTATTTT | CASSLRGGGSDTQYF
NA | NA | TRBJ1-5 | TRBV30 | TGTGCCTGGAGTGGGGGGGGGACGGGCAATCAGCCCCAGCATTTT | CAWSGGGTGNQPQHF
NA | NA | TRBJ2-1 | TRBV30 | TGTGCCTGGAGTGTCGGGGGAGGCCCGCGGAATGAGCAGTTCTTC | CAWSVGGGPRNEQFF
TRBD1 | once | TRBJ1-5 | TRBV30 | TGTGCCTGGAGTGCGGACAGGGACAATCAGCCCCAGCATTTT | CAWSADRDNQPQHF
TRBD2 | NA | TRBJ2-3 | TRBV5-4 | TGTGCCAGCAGCTTGGGGGGCAGCGGGAGGGATACGCAGTATTTT | CASSLGGSGRDTQYF
NA | NA | TRBJ1-1 | TRBV6-1 | TGTGCCAGCAGTGAAGCGGTGGGGCAAGCTTTCTTT | CASSEAVGQAFF
TRBD2 | NA | TRBJ2-7 | TRBV5-4 | TGTGCCAGCAGCATTCCATACGGGGGGAAGACCTACGAGCAGTACTTC | CASSIPYGGKTYEQYF
TRBD1 | NA | TRBJ1-1 | TRBV30 | TGTGCCTCCAGGGGGTACACTGAAGCTTTCTTT | CASRGYTEAFF
NA | NA | TRBJ1-2 | TRBV4-1 | TGCGCCAGCAGCCAAGAGACCGGGGTAGACTATGGCTACACCTTC | CASSQETGVDYGYTF
TRBD1 | once | TRBJ1-2 | TRBV4-1 | TGCGCCAGCAGCCATCCACAGGGGGAGAATGGCTACACCTTC | CASSHPQGENGYTF
NA | once | TRBJ1-5 | TRBV19 | TGTGCCAGTAGTCCGGACCTCGGAGGACAGCCCCAGCATTTT | CASSPDLGGQPQHF
NA | NA | TRBJ2-7 | TRBV19 | TGTGCCAGTAGTATCCCAGGAAACCCCTACGAGCAGTACTTC | CASSIPGNPYEQYF
NA | NA | TRBJ1-1 | TRBV14 | TGTGCCAGCAGCCAAGAGGACGGGGACACTGAAGCTTTCTTT | CASSQEDGDTEAFF
TRBD2 | NA | TRBJ2-7 | TRBV4-2 | TGTGCCAGCAGCCAATCCGGGACTAGCGGGTACGAGCAGTACTTC | CASSQSGTSGYEQYF
NA | NA | TRBJ1-2 | TRBV2 | TGTGCCAGCAGTGACCAGGGTCTTAACTATGGCTACACCTTC | CASSDQGLNYGYTF
NA | NA | TRBJ2-7 | TRBV6-6 | TGTGCCAGCAGGCCCGGGTCGGCTGATTCCTACGAGCAGTACTTC | CASRPGSADSYEQYF
NA | NA | TRBJ2-1 | TRBV7-2 | TGTGCCAGCAGCTTAGAGGCGGTCCATGAGCAGTTCTTC | CASSLEAVHEQFF
NA | NA | TRBJ2-7 | TRBV7-9 | TGTGCCAGCAGCTTAGGAGGTGGCTACGAGCAGTACTTC | CASSLGGGYEQYF
NA | NA | TRBJ1-1 | TRBV2 | TGTGCCAGCAGGGGGAGAGGATCCCCTGAAGCTTTCTTT | CASRGRGSPEAFF
TRBD1 | NA | TRBJ2-7 | TRBV6-6 | TGTGCCAGCAGACCCACCGGGACAGGGGGCTCCGAGCAGTACTTC | CASRPTGTGGSEQYF
NA | NA | TRBJ2-2 | TRBV10-1 | TGCGCCAGCAGCACCCCCGGGGGTAGCCGGACCGGGGAGCTGTTTTTT | CASSTPGGSRTGELFF
TRBD1 | NA | TRBJ1-3 | TRBV4-3 | TGCGCCAGCAGCCAAGGGACAGGGGTCGGAAACACCATATATTTT | CASSQGTGVGNTIYF
NA | once | TRBJ1-1 | TRBV7-2 | TGTGCCAGCAGCCCAGGGAGGATGAACACTGAAGCTTTCTTT | CASSPGRMNTEAFF
NA | NA | TRBJ1-5 | TRBV30 | TGTGCCTGGAGTGCTGGGGACTATAGCAATCAGCCCCAGCATTTT | CAWSAGDYSNQPQHF
NA | NA | TRBJ2-2 | TRBV6-5 | TGTGCCAGCAGTTATTGGAGGTCGACCGGGGAGCTGTTTTTT | CASSYWRSTGELFF
TRBD1 | NA | TRBJ1-3 | TRBV7-9 | TGTGCCAGCAGCTCTCGATCTAGGGGGCATGGAAACACCATATATTTT | CASSSRSRGHGNTIYF
TRBD2 | NA | TRBJ2-7 | TRBV6-6 | TGTGCCAGCAGTTACTCCTCAACGACTAGCGACGAGCAGTACTTC | CASSYSSTTSDEQYF
TRBD1 | NA | TRBJ1-1 | TRBV20-1 | TGCAGCGGGGGCTACAGGGGTACTTTCTTT | CSGGYRGTFF
TRBD1 | once | TRBJ2-7 | TRBV4-1 | TGCGCCAGCAGCCAACCGGGACAGTCCTACGAGCAGTACTTC | CASSQPGQSYEQYF
NA | NA | TRBJ1-4 | TRBV25-1 | TGTGCCAGCAGTTGGGGGCCTAATGAAAAACTGTTTTTT | CASSWGPNEKLFF
NA | NA | TRBJ1-5 | TRBV7-9 | TGTGCCAGCAGCTTAGTTCAGGGAACTTATAGCAATCAGCCCCAGCATTTT | CASSLVQGTYSNQPQHF
TRBD1 | few | TRBJ2-5 | TRBV19 | TGTGCCAGTGGCTCCAGGGGGCAAGAGACCCAGTACTTC | CASGSRGQETQYF
TRBD2 | NA | TRBJ2-7 | TRBV6-5 | TGTGCCAGCAGTTACCAGGCTAGCGGGAGCCACGAGCAGTACTTC | CASSYQASGSHEQYF